One sample yielded the 26 T cell receptor beta chains listed below, sequenced in a study of T cell responses to AZD1222 COVID-19 vaccine. Measured with immunoSEQ multiplex PCR; TCRdb has only the in-frame clones, and not every one. This sample has around 140,000 clones, with 80% to 95% found just once. Sequenced here: peripheral blood, sampled on day 0 of AZD1222 vaccination. The receptors stem from an adult in good health.

This chain connects TRBV7-9 to TRBJ2-7; 9 bases are shared with TRBD2. Germline V gives CDR1 SEHNR, CDR2 FQNEAQ (reference sequence). CDR3 length: 15 residues. The V and J ends lost 3 bases and 2 bases, in that order; junction bases with no gene match: 5. The DNA for the CDR3 is TGTGCCAGCAGCTTTTTAGCGGGAGCTGCCTACGAGCAGTACTTC. Its translation is CASSFLAGAAYEQYF.

The V gene is TRBV11-2, the J gene TRBJ1-1; possible D gene TRBD1, 6 bases. V lost 5 bases and J 1 base, leaving 11 bases between the germline ends. The germline V gene has CDR1 SGHAT and CDR2 FQNNGV. The CDR3 covers 14 residues. CDR3 coding DNA: TGTGCCAGCAGCCCATCGACAGGGAACACTGAAGCTTTCTTT. Its translation: CASSPSTGNTEAFF.

V and J are TRBV7-9 and TRBJ1-1, with D unresolved. V was trimmed by 1 base and J by 0 bases, leaving 12 bases between them. Germline V gives CDR1 SEHNR, CDR2 FQNEAQ (reference sequence). The CDR3 is 16 residues long. CDR3: CASSLGRLLMNTEAFF. In nucleotides, the CDR3 is TGTGCCAGCAGCTTAGGGCGGCTACTGATGAACACTGAAGCTTTCTTT.

This chain connects TRBV5-1 to TRBJ2-1, with D unclear. Germline values: CDR1 SGHRS, CDR2 YFSETQ. The ends were cut back, 0 bases at V and 3 bases at J, with 10 bases in the middle. The CDR3 length is 15 residues. The CDR3 here is CASSLAPLHYNEQFF. The CDR3 DNA is TGCGCCAGCAGCTTGGCCCCGCTCCACTACAATGAGCAGTTCTTC.

The chain joins TRBV5-4 to TRBJ2-5, with 7 bases lining up with TRBD1. Trimming at V came to 1 base and at J to 5 bases, leaving 5 bases not matched to a gene. Germline CDR1 SGHNT, CDR2 YYREEE (reference sequence). This CDR3 contains 14 residues. DNA of the CDR3: TGTGCCAGCAGCTTGTACGACAGGGTGGAGACCCAGTACTTC. Its protein product is CASSLYDRVETQYF.

V gene TRBV6-4 combines with J gene TRBJ2-7; D call uncertain. Germline-derived CDR1 and CDR2 are MRHNA and SNTAGT. The CDR3 extends over 14 amino acids. V was trimmed by 6 bases and J by 1 base, leaving 13 bases between them. The CDR3 nucleotides read TGTGCCAGCAGCCCTGGTTCCCAGTCCTACGAGCAGTACTTC. Translated, it gives CASSPGSQSYEQYF.

This clone was detected once. The gene calls are TRBV5-6 and TRBJ2-7; the D call may be TRBD1 or TRBD2 (5 bases each). Germline V gene lookup returns CDR1 SGHDT and CDR2 YYEEEE. The CDR3 has 14 residues. V was cut by 5 bases and J by 1 base, with 13 bases left in between. The CDR3 here is CASREGTSSYEQYF. The CDR3 DNA follows: TGTGCCAGCAGAGAAGGGACCAGTTCCTACGAGCAGTACTTC.

This clone was seen more than once but under ten times. V is TRBV10-1 and J is TRBJ2-5; either TRBD1 or TRBD2 may fit D (6 bases each). V lost 8 bases, J lost 4 bases, and 17 bases lay in between. CDR3 length: 14 residues. Germline CDR1 WNHNN, CDR2 SYGVQD (reference sequence). CDR3 nucleotide sequence: TGCGCCAGCTTCAAAGGGGGGCCCGGAGAGACCCAGTACTTC. It is translated as CASFKGGPGETQYF.

The chain joins TRBV28 to TRBJ1-2; 8 positions match TRBD1. The CDR3 spans 15 residues. The junction had 4 bases not matched to a gene; V was cut back by 1 base and J by 3 bases. Germline V gene sequence: CDR1 MDHEN, CDR2 SYDVKM. CDR3 nucleotide sequence: TGTGCCAGCAGTTTATCGGCGACAGGGGACTATGGCTACACCTTC. It encodes CASSLSATGDYGYTF.

The gene calls are TRBV29-1 and TRBJ1-2; D remains ambiguous. The V end was cut by 0 bases, the J end by 2 bases, with 10 bases between. Per the germline V gene, CDR1 is SQVTM and CDR2 is ANQGSEA. The CDR3 sequence is 14 residues long. CDR3 nucleotides: TGCAGCGTTGAAGACCCGGGGATCAACTATGGCTACACCTTC. It codes for CSVEDPGINYGYTF.

V usage is TRBV29-1 and J usage is TRBJ2-2; D may correspond to TRBD1 or TRBD2 (5 bases each). V was pared by 6 bases and J by 2 bases, with 13 bases between. Germline CDR1 is SQVTM and CDR2 is ANQGSEA. CDR3 size: 14 residues. As DNA, the CDR3 is TGCAGCGTCGGACGGGGCCTTAACACCGGGGAGCTGTTTTTT. Translation gives CSVGRGLNTGELFF.

The rearrangement links TRBV29-1 to TRBJ2-7; maybe TRBD1 (6 bases). The V and J ends lost 8 bases and 5 bases respectively, with 19 bases between them. The CDR3 runs 13 residues. Germline-derived CDR1 and CDR2 are SQVTM and ANQGSEA. CDR3 region: CSFGQGSNHEQYF. The CDR3 region has the DNA TGCAGCTTTGGGCAGGGGTCAAATCACGAGCAGTACTTC.

V gene TRBV4-2 combines with J gene TRBJ2-7; TRBD2 agrees at 16 bases. In germline, CDR1 is LGHNA, CDR2 YNFKEQ. Unmatched junction bases numbered 5, after V lost 0 bases and J lost 6 bases. The CDR3 totals 17 residues. The CDR3 protein is CASSQEGLAGGPTEQYF. For the CDR3, the DNA is TGTGCCAGCAGCCAAGAGGGACTAGCGGGAGGGCCCACCGAGCAGTACTTC.

The V and J genes are TRBV19 and TRBJ2-5; 12 nucleotides align to TRBD2. Germline values: CDR1 LNHDA, CDR2 SQIVND (reference sequence). V gave up 4 bases and J gave up 4 bases; unmatched junction bases: 7. This CDR3 comprises 16 residues. Written as DNA, the CDR3 is TGTGCCAGTAGTACTCCTTTGGGACTAGCGGGAGAGACCCAGTACTTC. Translating gives CASSTPLGLAGETQYF.

V is TRBV5-1 and J is TRBJ2-2; a weak D match, TRBD2 (7 bases). The CDR3 is 16 residues long. Trimming left V 4 bases short and J 5 bases short, with 18 bases between. The germline V gene encodes CDR1 SGHRS and CDR2 YFSETQ. CDR3 in DNA: TGCGCCAGCAGCCCCGGTCGGGGGGCTGGAACCGGGGAGCTGTTTTTT. Its protein product is CASSPGRGAGTGELFF. The full variable domain, rest sourced from reference TRBV5-1 and TRBJ2-2, is KAGVTQTPRYLIKTRGQQVTLSCSPISGHRSVSWYQQTPGQGLQFLFEYFSETQRNKGNFPGRFSGRQFSNSRSEMNVSTLELGDSALYLCASSPGRGAGTGELFFGEGSRLTVL.

The V and J genes are TRBV27 and TRBJ1-3; D not resolved. The CDR3 is made up of 15 amino acids. Deletions cut 3 bases from V and 2 bases from J, with 11 bases between. CDR1 is MNHEY, CDR2 SMNVEV, per germline (reference sequence). This CDR3 is CASSLQVGTGNTIYF. CDR3 nucleotides: TGTGCCAGCAGTTTGCAGGTTGGAACTGGAAACACCATATATTTT.

This clone came up once. The chain is built from TRBV12-5 and TRBJ2-3; no reliable D call. Germline V gives CDR1 LGHNT, CDR2 FRNRAP. V lost 1 base and J lost 0, with 5 bases in between. CDR3 size: 14 residues. This chain's CDR3 is CASGLDLSTDTQYF. The CDR3 DNA is TGTGCTAGTGGTTTGGACCTTAGCACAGATACGCAGTATTTT.

The chain's CDR3 is CASSLTGLGEKLFF. CDR3 bases: TGTGCCAGCAGTTTAACAGGGCTCGGGGAAAAACTGTTTTTT. The V gene is TRBV28, the J gene TRBJ1-4, with D maybe TRBD1 (6 bases). V lost 2 bases and J 8 bases, leaving 12 bases between the germline ends. In germline, CDR1 is MDHEN, CDR2 SYDVKM. This CDR3 has 14 residues.

This clone was counted between two and nine times. The chain recombines TRBV4-1 with TRBJ1-1, with 7 bases that match TRBD1. V shed 5 bases and J 4 bases; nucleotides not matched to a gene: 4. CDR1 is MGHRA, CDR2 YSYEKL, per germline. This CDR3 is 13 amino acids long. CDR3 sequence: CASSDRVATEAFF. The CDR3 nucleotides are TGCGCCAGCAGCGACAGGGTTGCCACTGAAGCTTTCTTT.

The chain employs TRBV18 and TRBJ1-2; 7 bases agree with TRBD1. The germline V gene encodes CDR1 KGHSH and CDR2 LQKENI. The CDR3 spans 14 residues. The V gene end was trimmed by 3 bases and the J gene end by 2 bases; junction bases not matched to a gene: 3. The CDR3 coding sequence is TGTGCCAGCTCACCGATGGGACAGAACTATGGCTACACCTTC. This translates into CASSPMGQNYGYTF. The entire variable domain, with the rest obtained from reference TRBV18 and TRBJ1-2, is as follows: NAGVMQNPRHLVRRRGQEARLRCSPMKGHSHVYWYRQLPEEGLKFMVYLQKENIIDESGMPKERFSAEFPKEGPSILRIQQVVRGDSAAYFCASSPMGQNYGYTFGSGTRLTVV.

This clone was picked up one time. J is TRBJ1-1 and V is TRBV30, with D hard to call. This CDR3 has 11 amino acids. The V gene's germline CDR1 is GTSNPN and CDR2 SVGIG (reference sequence). Between the trimmed V and J ends, which lost 2 bases and 2 bases, there was a span of 3 bases. CDR3 region: CAWSLNTEAFF. The DNA for the CDR3 is TGTGCCTGGAGTCTAAACACTGAAGCTTTCTTT.

The chain combines TRBV6-5 with TRBJ2-1; 8 nucleotides match TRBD1. J lost 5 bases, V lost 8 bases, and 8 bases had no gene match. Looked up from germline, CDR1 is MNHEY and CDR2 is SVGAGI. The CDR3 runs to 14 residues. The CDR3 protein is CASLLGQANNEQFF. The CDR3 DNA is TGTGCCAGCCTTTTGGGACAGGCTAACAATGAGCAGTTCTTC.

The chain combines TRBV6-5 with TRBJ1-4; D gene unclear. The V and J ends lost 0 bases and 5 bases respectively, with 10 bases between them. This CDR3 has 15 amino acids. Germline V gives CDR1 MNHEY, CDR2 SVGAGI. The CDR3 loop reads CASSYSGRRNEKLFF. In nucleotides, the CDR3 is TGTGCCAGCAGTTACTCGGGCAGAAGAAATGAAAAACTGTTTTTT.

This chain links TRBV9 with TRBJ2-1, with 7 bases lining up with TRBD1. Germline V gene sequence: CDR1 SGDLS, CDR2 YYNGEE. V trimming: 4 bases; J trimming: 0 bases; junction bases outside the gene matches: 4. There are 15 residues in the CDR3. The CDR3 is CASSIRQGSYNEQFF. CDR3 coding DNA: TGTGCCAGCAGCATAAGACAGGGCTCCTACAATGAGCAGTTCTTC.

This clone was seen a single time. The V gene is TRBV6-5, the J gene TRBJ1-2; D perhaps matches TRBD1 (5 bases). This CDR3 has 15 amino acids. CDR1 is MNHEY and CDR2 is SVGAGI in the germline V gene. With 0 bases removed from V and 1 base from J, the gap between germline ends came to 9 bases. CDR3 residues: CASSYSRGFNYGYTF. The CDR3 coding sequence is TGTGCCAGCAGTTACTCGCGGGGCTTTAACTATGGCTACACCTTC.

The chain carries TRBV4-1 and TRBJ2-3; D perhaps matches TRBD2 (5 bases). Trimming left V 4 bases short and J 1 base short, with 9 bases between. The CDR3 spans 14 residues. The germline V gene encodes CDR1 MGHRA and CDR2 YSYEKL. In DNA form, the CDR3 reads TGCGCCAGCAGCCTCCCCGGGGGCACAGATACGCAGTATTTT. Translating gives CASSLPGGTDTQYF.